Listed here are 13 T cell receptor beta chains from one sample, sequenced in a study of T cell responses to AZD1222 COVID-19 vaccine. Only in-frame clones appear in the TCRdb table, and some are missing; sequencing was by immunoSEQ multiplex PCR. The sample contains around 100,000 clones, about 90% of which appear only once. Sequences were derived from peripheral blood, sampled on day 0 of AZD1222 vaccination. Source of these receptors: an adult in good health.

In this sample, this clone turned up a few times. V and J are TRBV7-9 and TRBJ1-2, with 8 bases fitting TRBD1. Germline lookup yields CDR1 SEHNR and CDR2 FQNEAQ (reference sequence). This CDR3 is built from 15 residues. Trimming at V came to 3 bases and at J to 6 bases, leaving 9 bases not matched to a gene. The CDR3 bases are TGTGCCAGCAGCTTTGGACAGGGACCCTATGATGGCTACACCTTC. Its protein is CASSFGQGPYDGYTF. The whole variable domain, remainder taken from reference TRBV7-9 and TRBJ1-2, is DTGVSQNPRHKITKRGQNVTFRCDPISEHNRLYWYRQTLGQGPEFLTYFQNEAQLEKSRLLSDRFSAERPKGSFSTLEIQRTEQGDSAMYLCASSFGQGPYDGYTFGSGTRLTVV.

This sequence joins TRBV9 and TRBJ2-5; 9 bases are shared with TRBD2. The V segment lost 0 bases and the J segment 5 bases; nucleotides outside the gene matches: 5. From germline, CDR1 is SGDLS and CDR2 YYNGEE. The CDR3 has 15 residues. The DNA of the CDR3 is TGTGCCAGCAGCGTAGGCGGGAGGGCCGGGGAGACCCAGTACTTC. Protein product: CASSVGGRAGETQYF.

The chain recombines TRBV29-1 with TRBJ1-5; 9 bases are shared with TRBD1. The CDR3 contains 12 residues. After removal of 6 bases from V and 6 bases from J, the junction contained 3 bases not matched to a gene. Germline V gene sequence: CDR1 SQVTM, CDR2 ANQGSEA. The CDR3 reads CSVGTGSQPQHF. CDR3 DNA: TGCAGCGTGGGGACAGGGAGTCAGCCCCAGCATTTT.

V and J are TRBV7-2 and TRBJ1-4, with 9 bases lining up with TRBD1. The CDR3 sequence is 15 residues long. The germline CDR1 and CDR2 sequences are SGHTA and FQGNSA. V was clipped by 5 bases and J by 7 bases; unmatched bases: 8. The CDR3 loop is CASSPLTGGGEKLFF. The DNA for the CDR3 is TGTGCCAGCAGCCCTCTCACAGGGGGCGGTGAAAAACTGTTTTTT. The full variable domain, rest sourced from reference TRBV7-2 and TRBJ1-4, is GAGVSQSPSNKVTEKGKDVELRCDPISGHTALYWYRQSLGQGLEFLIYFQGNSAPDKSGLPSDRFSAERTGGSVSTLTIQRTQQEDSAVYLCASSPLTGGGEKLFFGSGTQLSVL.

The chain carries TRBV18 and TRBJ2-3; maybe TRBD1 (6 bases). The CDR3 is 16 amino acids. The germline gives CDR1 KGHSH, CDR2 LQKENI. With 1 base removed from V and 8 bases from J, the gap between germline ends came to 19 bases. In nucleotides, the CDR3 is TGTGCCAGCTCACCACTCCCCACAACAGGGACAACTACGCAGTATTTT. It encodes CASSPLPTTGTTTQYF.

V is TRBV30 and J is TRBJ2-7, with 10 bases identical to TRBD2. Trimming removed 4 bases from V and 0 bases from J; junction bases left unmatched: 9. Germline V gene data show CDR1 as GTSNPN and CDR2 as SVGIG (reference sequence). The CDR3 sequence is 16 residues long. Here the CDR3 DNA reads TGTGCCTGGAAAGCTTTCGGGACTAGCGCCTCCTACGAGCAGTACTTC. It is translated as CAWKAFGTSASYEQYF.

The chain combines TRBV18 with TRBJ2-6, with a tentative D call TRBD2 (5 bases). The V end was cut by 1 base, the J end by 0 bases, with 13 bases between. The CDR3 runs to 18 residues. Germline V gene sequence: CDR1 KGHSH, CDR2 LQKENI. The CDR3 nucleotides are TGTGCCAGCTCACCACTAGCAGGAGGCGGCTCTGGGGCCAACGTCCTGACTTTC. This gives the protein CASSPLAGGGSGANVLTF.

The chain couples TRBV5-6 to TRBJ1-2; 7 bases map to TRBD1. J was trimmed by 7 bases and V by 4 bases; bases with no gene match: 10. The CDR3 sequence is 14 residues long. Germline V gene data show CDR1 as SGHDT and CDR2 as YYEEEE. CDR3 residues: CASSPTGVSFGYTF. CDR3 DNA: TGTGCCAGCAGCCCAACAGGGGTCTCGTTTGGCTACACCTTC.

This clone has only one observation. J is TRBJ2-7 and V is TRBV11-2; perhaps D is TRBD1 or TRBD2 (5 bases each). The germline V and J ends were trimmed by 1 base and 2 bases, with 12 bases remaining between them. The CDR3 is 15 residues long. Germline CDR1 reads SGHAT; CDR2 reads FQNNGV. CDR3 amino acids: CASSLGRDPAYEQYF. The CDR3 nucleotides are TGTGCCAGCAGCTTAGGCCGGGACCCCGCCTACGAGCAGTACTTC.

This clone occurred a few times. The chain joins TRBV5-1 to TRBJ1-4; D is perhaps TRBD1 (6 bases). There are 18 residues in the CDR3. Germline lookup yields CDR1 SGHRS and CDR2 YFSETQ. V was clipped by 0 bases and J by 2 bases, with 17 bases between them. CDR3: CASSLAPRGVTTNEKLFF. The CDR3 DNA reads TGCGCCAGCAGCTTGGCACCTAGGGGGGTGACGACTAATGAAAAACTGTTTTTT.

This clone appeared once. This chain uses TRBV3-1 (or the pseudogene TRBV3-2) with TRBJ2-7; possible D gene TRBD1, 6 bases. This CDR3 spans 16 amino acids. Germline CDR1 LGHDT, CDR2 YNNKEL (reference sequence). V lost 5 bases and J lost 0, with 17 bases in between. This chain's CDR3 is CASSEPTGYDSYEQYF. The CDR3 DNA reads as TGTGCCAGCAGCGAACCCACAGGGTACGACTCCTACGAGCAGTACTTC.

The rearrangement joins TRBV3-1 (or the pseudogene TRBV3-2) to TRBJ1-1; D might be TRBD1 (6 bases). Germline assignment: CDR1 LGHDT and CDR2 YNNKEL (reference sequence). This CDR3 contains 13 residues. The germline V and J ends were trimmed by 3 bases and 1 base, with 6 bases remaining between them. CDR3 bases: TGTGCCAGCAGCCAGACAGGGAACACTGAAGCTTTCTTT. As protein: CASSQTGNTEAFF.

This clone was seen a handful of times. The chain recombines TRBV5-1 with TRBJ1-1; 10 bases fit TRBD1. Germline assignment: CDR1 SGHRS and CDR2 YFSETQ. This CDR3 has 14 amino acids. The junction had 5 bases not matched to a gene; V was cut back by 3 bases and J by 6 bases. CDR3 in DNA: TGCGCCAGCAGCTGGACAGGGGGAGTATCTGAAGCTTTCTTT. The encoded protein is CASSWTGGVSEAFF.